This passage covers 17 T cell receptor beta chains from one sample sequenced in a study of T cells in localized non-small cell lung cancer. Here immunoSEQ multiplex PCR was the method, and the copy in TCRdb shows in-frame clones only, minus some. The sample holds 55,000 to 75,000 clones, about 89% seen once. Sample: peripheral blood, taken before any cancer treatment. The receptor set was obtained from a man aged 40 to 75 with stage I lung adenocarcinoma.

The chain links TRBV19 to TRBJ2-3; 11 bases are shared with TRBD2. CDR1 and CDR2 from the germline V gene are LNHDA and SQIVND (reference sequence). The trim removed 4 bases at V and 4 bases at J, leaving 1 base unmatched. The CDR3 sequence is 14 residues long. The CDR3: CASSTLAGADTQYF. The DNA of the CDR3 is TGTGCCAGTAGTACACTAGCGGGAGCAGATACGCAGTATTTT.

This chain joins TRBV7-8 and TRBJ1-2; D perhaps matches TRBD1 (5 bases). The V gene's germline CDR1 is SGHVS and CDR2 FQNEAQ. V dropped 2 bases and J dropped 8 bases, with 12 bases sitting between them. The CDR3 is 13 amino acids. The CDR3 DNA reads as TGTGCCAGCAGCTTAAGTGGGACTGGAGGCTACACCTTC. Translated: CASSLSGTGGYTF.

In its sample, this clone was seen a few times. The CDR3: CASSKSPRNTEAFF. The CDR3 nucleotides are TGTGCCAGTAGCAAATCTCCCAGAAACACTGAAGCTTTCTTT. The chain has TRBV19 and TRBJ1-1; D is unresolved. The CDR3 is made up of 14 amino acids. Trimming removed 6 bases from V and 2 bases from J, with 13 bases in between. CDR1 and CDR2 (germline): LNHDA, SQIVND (reference sequence).

The chain joins TRBV4-1 to TRBJ2-2; D tentatively reads TRBD1 or TRBD2 (5 bases each). This CDR3 is built from 18 residues. Between the trimmed V and J ends, which lost 2 bases and 3 bases, there was a span of 19 bases. Germline lookup yields CDR1 MGHRA and CDR2 YSYEKL. CDR3 amino acids: CASSQSRGPGFYTGELFF. In DNA, the CDR3 is TGCGCCAGCAGCCAAAGCCGGGGCCCGGGCTTTTACACCGGGGAGCTGTTTTTT.

This clone is a singleton in its sample. The V call is TRBV5-4, the J call TRBJ2-7; TRBD2 matches at 9 bases. Germline V gene sequence: CDR1 SGHNT, CDR2 YYREEE (reference sequence). The CDR3 runs 15 residues. V lost 3 bases to trimming and J lost 4 bases; unmatched junction nucleotides: 8. As DNA, the CDR3 is TGTGCCAGCAGCTCGGAACTAGCGGGCGGGTACGAGCAGTACTTC. Translated: CASSSELAGGYEQYF. The whole variable domain, filled in from reference TRBV5-4 and TRBJ2-7, reads ETGVTQSPTHLIKTRGQQVTLRCSSQSGHNTVSWYQQALGQGPQFIFQYYREEENGRGNFPPRFSGLQFPNYSSELNVNALELDDSALYLCASSSELAGGYEQYFGPGTRLTVT.

The rearrangement joins TRBV4-1 to TRBJ2-7, with D possibly being TRBD1 or TRBD2 (5 bases each). Germline loops: CDR1 MGHRA, CDR2 YSYEKL. The CDR3 totals 16 residues. Trimming cost V 1 base and J 0 bases, with 13 bases left between them. The CDR3 sequence is CASSQGVRDHSYEQYF. The CDR3 nucleotides are TGCGCCAGCAGCCAAGGGGTCCGGGACCACTCCTACGAGCAGTACTTC.

V usage is TRBV19 and J usage is TRBJ1-1; no reliable D call. V dropped 4 bases and J dropped 1 base, with 13 bases sitting between them. This CDR3 has 15 amino acids. Germline loops: CDR1 LNHDA, CDR2 SQIVND (reference sequence). The CDR3 here is CASSTRRRGNTEAFF. Here the CDR3 DNA reads TGTGCCAGTAGTACTCGACGCCGGGGGAACACTGAAGCTTTCTTT.

The chain carries TRBV5-1 and TRBJ2-5; D perhaps matches TRBD2 (5 bases). Matching the DNA end better, TRBJ2-7 makes the J call doubtful. CDR1 is SGHRS and CDR2 is YFSETQ in the germline V gene. This CDR3 is built from 15 residues. CDR3 loop: CASSVSTGSSYEQYF. Here the CDR3 DNA reads TGCGCCAGCAGCGTCAGCACGGGGAGCTCCTACGAGCAGTACTTC.

The chain has TRBV5-4 and TRBJ2-1; 8 bases align to TRBD2. This CDR3 has 15 residues. Looked up from germline, CDR1 is SGHNT and CDR2 is YYREEE (reference sequence). J gave up 0 bases and V 4 bases, and 3 bases lay outside the gene matches. The CDR3 reads CASSRGGSSYNEQFF. The CDR3 nucleotides read TGTGCCAGCAGCCGCGGGGGGAGCTCCTACAATGAGCAGTTCTTC.

This rearrangement joins TRBV19 to TRBJ1-1; 8 nucleotides line up with TRBD1. The CDR3 sequence is 14 residues long. The junction had 5 bases not matched to a gene; V was cut back by 0 bases and J by 8 bases. In germline, CDR1 is LNHDA, CDR2 SQIVND (reference sequence). The CDR3 DNA reads as TGTGCCAGTAGTATAGATCCGACAGGGGTCGAAGCTTTCTTT. The encoded protein is CASSIDPTGVEAFF.

V usage is TRBV5-6 and J usage is TRBJ1-6, with a weak D call TRBD1 (6 bases). Germline V gene sequence: CDR1 SGHDT, CDR2 YYEEEE. The CDR3 totals 17 residues. V was pared by 0 bases and J by 11 bases, with 21 bases between. CDR3 residues: CASSLALTAGDQTPLHF. The CDR3 coding sequence is TGTGCCAGCAGCTTGGCATTAACGGCAGGGGATCAGACACCCCTCCACTTT.

This clone was picked up one time. The chain joins TRBV4-2 to TRBJ2-2, with 7 bases fitting TRBD2. This CDR3 contains 15 residues. The V gene's germline CDR1 is LGHNA and CDR2 YNFKEQ. The V gene end was trimmed by 4 bases and the J gene end by 8 bases; junction bases not matched to a gene: 10. CDR3 sequence (DNA): TGTGCCAGCAGCCCACGGGAGGTACAGTGGGGGGAGCTGTTTTTT. Its protein is CASSPREVQWGELFF.

The genes are TRBV6-4 and TRBJ2-2; 7 bases are a match to TRBD1. Germline trimming cut 2 bases from V and 6 bases from J; bases unmatched to any gene: 0. The CDR3 runs to 13 residues. Germline V CDR1 and CDR2: MRHNA, SNTAGT. CDR3 DNA: TGTGCCAGCAGTGACGGGACAGCCGGGGAGCTGTTTTTT. Its translation: CASSDGTAGELFF.

The V call is TRBV27, the J call TRBJ1-6; TRBD1 aligns across 9 bases. With V trimmed by 6 bases and J by 9 bases, 6 bases remained unmatched. This CDR3 contains 14 residues. Germline CDR1 reads MNHEY; CDR2 reads SMNVEV (reference sequence). This CDR3 is CASRTGTGTSPLHF. CDR3 nucleotides: TGTGCCAGCAGGACCGGGACAGGGACTTCACCCCTCCACTTT.

This clone was counted between two and nine times. The V and J genes are TRBV7-9 and TRBJ2-4, with TRBD1 identical over 7 bases. With V trimmed by 3 bases and J by 13 bases, 3 bases remained unmatched. The CDR3 covers 11 residues. Germline-derived CDR1 and CDR2 are SEHNR and FQNEAQ (reference sequence). In nucleotides, the CDR3 is TGTGCCAGCAGCTTGGGGGACAGACAGTACTTC. Encoded protein: CASSLGDRQYF.

This rearrangement joins TRBV7-8 to TRBJ2-7; D is perhaps TRBD2 (6 bases). In germline, CDR1 is SGHVS, CDR2 FQNEAQ. The CDR3 totals 16 residues. V was clipped by 5 bases and J by 2 bases, with 19 bases between them. CDR3 nucleotides: TGTGCCAGCAGCCCCATACCGGAGGGAGTCACCTACGAGCAGTACTTC. Its translation is CASSPIPEGVTYEQYF. Looking up the rest from reference TRBV7-8 and TRBJ2-7 gives the full variable domain: GAGVSQSPRYKVAKRGQDVALRCDPISGHVSLFWYQQALGQGPEFLTYFQNEAQLDKSGLPSDRFFAERPEGSVSTLKIQRTQQEDSAVYLCASSPIPEGVTYEQYFGPGTRLTVT.

This clone showed up just once. The rearrangement links TRBV7-9 to TRBJ2-7; perhaps TRBD1 as D (5 bases). Trimming took 0 bases from V and 0 from J, leaving 21 bases between them. CDR3 size: 19 residues. Germline V lookup: CDR1 SEHNR, CDR2 FQNEAQ (reference sequence). CDR3 in amino acids: CASSLAGSEQGRSSYEQYF. The CDR3 DNA reads TGTGCCAGCAGCTTAGCAGGTAGTGAGCAGGGCCGGAGCTCCTACGAGCAGTACTTC.